This T cell receptor (beta chain) was captured in a study of OX40 agonist ivuxolimab in advanced cancers. Looking at the study overall: Treatment of patients was with ivuxolimab, an agonistic anti-OX40 (CD134) antibody. Study-level results: In the 0.1 to 3.0 mg/kg range, CD4+ and CD8+ blood T cells had expanded clonally by week 6. In CD8+ T cells, expanded clones were on average more numerous than in CD4+.

Sequenced by immunoSEQ multiplex PCR; TCRdb stores in-frame clones only, minus some. Of just under 45,000 clones listed, 75% to 85% were seen once; the top ten hold roughly 4%. The CDR3 runs to 15 residues. The V gene's germline CDR1 is SGHRS and CDR2 YFSETQ. Trimming shortened V by 2 bases and J by 0 bases, and 8 bases separated the two germline ends. This clone was recorded a few times. Its specificity is unknown. The receptor was derived from an adult with an advanced solid tumor such as melanoma, head and neck, liver or kidney cancer. The sample here was CD4+ or CD8+ T cells sorted from blood, taken in a trial of the OX40 agonist ivuxolimab. The V gene is TRBV5-1, the J gene TRBJ2-2; weak D call: TRBD1 (5 bases). The CDR3 sequence is CASSFRAPNTGELFF. The DNA for the CDR3 is TGCGCCAGCAGCTTCAGGGCCCCGAACACCGGGGAGCTGTTTTTT.